This TCR beta chain is drawn from a study of shared clonotypes between healthy human individuals. Study information: Contributing individuals were two females and a few males aged 18 to 49.

Trimming stripped 6 bases from V and 3 bases from J, with 18 bases between. The length of the CDR3 is 15 residues. Germline CDR1 MNHEY, CDR2 SVGAGI. At a deep level, the assay was run. The data were produced by immunoSEQ multiplex PCR, yet TCRdb's version contains in-frame clones alone and is incomplete. The table has about 680,000 clones, around 78% seen once. The sample was memory CD4+ T cells sorted from blood. Subset specified: CD45RA-negative fraction. J is TRBJ2-7 and V is TRBV6-5; no clear D gene. This TCR derives from a woman between 25 and 40 years old in good health. CDR3 sequence reads: CASSPRVGALYEQYF. In nucleotides, the CDR3 is TGTGCCAGCAGCCCTAGGGTGGGCGCCCTCTACGAGCAGTACTTC.